A single sample is the source of the 21 T cell receptor beta chains below, sequenced in a study of monozygotic twins with inflammatory bowel disease. No DNA is given; TCRdb re-called the 5' RACE reads and lists each CDR3 protein once. This sample contains fewer than 550,000 distinct CDR3 sequences. The specimen was blood. These receptors came from a human donor with ulcerative colitis or Crohn's disease, or a healthy co-twin of an affected twin (not recorded which).

The rearrangement uses TRBV13 and TRBJ1-1; TCRdb's assignment of TRBD1 cannot be checked, as there is no DNA. Germline CDR1 reads PRHDT; CDR2 reads FYEKMQ (reference sequence). The CDR3 is 14 amino acids. The CDR3 loop reads CASSSRSRGTEAFF.

V and J are TRBV25-1 and TRBJ2-5; TCRdb outputs TRBD2, but without DNA this stays unchecked. CDR1 and CDR2 (germline): MGHDK, SYGVNS. This CDR3 has 16 residues. The CDR3 sequence is CASSKRRREGLETQYF.

The rearrangement uses TRBV7-2 and TRBJ2-3; the TCRdb D gene call, TRBD1, has no DNA to confirm it. There are 16 residues in the CDR3. The V gene's germline CDR1 is SGHTA and CDR2 FQGNSA. The CDR3 is CASSSDQGLFTDTQYF.

The chain carries TRBV6-2 or TRBV6-3 and TRBJ2-1; TCRdb returns TRBD1, unconfirmable since there is no DNA. Germline CDR1 reads MNHEY; CDR2 reads SVGEGT. This CDR3 comprises 15 residues. CDR3 loop: CASGEIWTGYNEQFF.

The chain is built from TRBV5-5 and TRBJ1-2; the D call from TCRdb, TRBD1, cannot be confirmed without DNA. The CDR3 extends over 16 amino acids. CDR1 SGHKS and CDR2 YYEKEE come from the germline V gene (reference sequence). The CDR3 protein is CASSHAKAGASYGYTF.

The chain has TRBV20-1 and TRBJ1-1; TCRdb names TRBD1, which stays unverified in the absence of DNA. Germline values: CDR1 DFQATT, CDR2 SNEGSKA (reference sequence). The CDR3 consists of 14 residues. The CDR3 is CSAFRQVMNTEAFF.

The chain carries TRBV5-1 and TRBJ1-1; lacking DNA, the TRBD1 call made by TCRdb goes unchecked. CDR3 length: 14 residues. Germline loops: CDR1 SGHRS, CDR2 YFSETQ. CDR3 protein: CASSLASGQPEAFF.

The genes are TRBV7-6 and TRBJ2-2. This CDR3 spans 16 amino acids. CDR1 is SGHVS and CDR2 is FNYEAQ in the germline V gene. CDR3 sequence reads: CASSLAAAANTGELFF.

The chain links TRBV6-1 to TRBJ1-5. Germline assignment: CDR1 MNHNS and CDR2 SASEGT. This CDR3 is 13 amino acids long. CDR3 protein: CASSDRGLQPQHF.

CDR3 protein: CASSFPGTATLTYEQYF. The chain employs TRBV7-8 and TRBJ2-7; TCRdb selects TRBD1, and the lack of DNA leaves this call unchecked. From germline, CDR1 is SGHVS and CDR2 FQNEAQ. The CDR3 has 17 residues.

The V call is TRBV2, the J call TRBJ2-1; TCRdb's D gene call, TRBD2, goes unchecked for lack of DNA. CDR3 length equals 16 residues. Germline loops: CDR1 SNHLY, CDR2 FYNNEI. This chain's CDR3 is CASSLGLAGVNNEQFF.

The genes are TRBV7-9 and TRBJ1-2; with no DNA, the TCRdb D assignment of TRBD1 cannot be verified. CDR3 size: 16 residues. Germline V gene lookup returns CDR1 SEHNR and CDR2 FQNEAQ (reference sequence). CDR3 region: CASSLGGTGLPYGYTF.

The rearrangement joins TRBV29-1 to TRBJ2-1; the D call from TCRdb, TRBD2, cannot be confirmed without DNA. Germline CDR1 is SQVTM and CDR2 is ANQGSEA. The CDR3 consists of 13 residues. The CDR3 loop reads CSVGTSGGAEQFF.

J is TRBJ2-1 and V is TRBV3-1; lacking DNA, the TRBD2 call made by TCRdb goes unchecked. The CDR3 sequence is 15 residues long. From germline, CDR1 is LGHDT and CDR2 YNNKEL (reference sequence). This CDR3 reads CASSQVAGSPYEQFF.

The rearrangement links TRBV18 to TRBJ1-4. CDR3 length equals 14 residues. Germline CDR1 KGHSH, CDR2 LQKENI. The CDR3 reads CASSAGRFNEKLFF. The full variable domain, with the rest looked up from reference TRBV18 and TRBJ1-4, is NAGVMQNPRHLVRRRGQEARLRCSPMKGHSHVYWYRQLPEEGLKFMVYLQKENIIDESGMPKERFSAEFPKEGPSILRIQQVVRGDSAAYFCASSAGRFNEKLFFGSGTQLSVL.

The gene calls are TRBV29-1 and TRBJ1-5; TCRdb gives TRBD1 as the D gene, but with no DNA this cannot be confirmed. Germline V gene data show CDR1 as SQVTM and CDR2 as ANQGSEA. This CDR3 comprises 13 residues. The CDR3 protein is CSVRTESNQPQHF.

V and J are TRBV7-3 and TRBJ1-1. The CDR3 spans 13 residues. CDR1 is SGHTA, CDR2 FQGTGA, per germline. CDR3 sequence: CASSLNQIAEAFF. Full variable domain (outside the CDR3, taken from reference TRBV7-3 and TRBJ1-1): GAGVSQTPSNKVTEKGKYVELRCDPISGHTALYWYRQSLGQGPEFLIYFQGTGAADDSGLPNDRFFAVRPEGSVSTLKIQRTERGDSAVYLCASSLNQIAEAFFGQGTRLTVV.

This chain connects TRBV9 to TRBJ1-3; TCRdb proposes TRBD1, but this gene call is untestable without DNA. The V gene's germline CDR1 is SGDLS and CDR2 YYNGEE. The CDR3 is 18 residues long. The CDR3 is CASSRIGGSHFSGNTIYF.

The V gene is TRBV5-1, the J gene TRBJ2-1; TCRdb designates TRBD2, a call that cannot be tested without DNA. Germline CDR1 reads SGHRS; CDR2 reads YFSETQ. The CDR3 spans 17 residues. CDR3 sequence: CASSGTSGFDLGNEQFF.

The chain joins TRBV29-1 to TRBJ2-7. CDR1 is SQVTM and CDR2 is ANQGSEA in the germline V gene. CDR3 length: 13 residues. The CDR3 spells CSVDSRESYEQYF.

V and J are TRBV11-2 and TRBJ2-2; TCRdb's D gene call, TRBD2, goes unchecked for lack of DNA. This CDR3 is built from 15 residues. Germline V lookup: CDR1 SGHAT, CDR2 FQNNGV. CDR3 sequence reads: CASSWGTSGTGELFF. Based on the CDR3 plus reference TRBV11-2 and TRBJ2-2, the full variable domain is EAGVAQSPRYKIIEKRQSVAFWCNPISGHATLYWYQQILGQGPKLLIQFQNNGVVDDSQLPKDRFSAERLKGVDSTLKIQPAKLEDSAVYLCASSWGTSGTGELFFGEGSRLTVL.